This passage covers 23 T cell receptor beta chains from one sample sequenced in a study of control samples from healthy donors and cancer patients. Here immunoSEQ multiplex PCR was the method, and the copy in TCRdb shows in-frame clones only, minus some. This sample has about 250,000 clones, with over 75% found just once. Sequencing was carried out using PBMCs. These receptor sequences come from a woman aged 55-70 years with lung cancer.

The chain couples TRBV19 to TRBJ2-2; 8 nucleotides line up with TRBD1. CDR3 length equals 15 residues. CDR1 is LNHDA and CDR2 is SQIVND in the germline V gene (reference sequence). The junction had 8 bases not matched to a gene; V was cut back by 6 bases and J by 5 bases. CDR3 nucleotides: TGTGCCAGTAGGACAGGGGAGGAAATTACCGGGGAGCTGTTTTTT. Its translation is CASRTGEEITGELFF.

The chain recombines TRBV7-2 with TRBJ1-2, with TRBD1 matching 8 bases. Trimming took 4 bases from V and 5 from J; bases not matched to a gene: 9. The CDR3 is made up of 15 amino acids. Germline V gene sequence: CDR1 SGHTA, CDR2 FQGNSA. CDR3 nucleotides: TGTGCCAGCAGCTCCGGCCCGGGACAGGCTTATGGCTACACCTTC. It specifies CASSSGPGQAYGYTF. Full variable domain (outside the CDR3, taken from reference TRBV7-2 and TRBJ1-2): GAGVSQSPSNKVTEKGKDVELRCDPISGHTALYWYRQSLGQGLEFLIYFQGNSAPDKSGLPSDRFSAERTGGSVSTLTIQRTQQEDSAVYLCASSSGPGQAYGYTFGSGTRLTVV.

The rearrangement links TRBV3-1 (or the pseudogene TRBV3-2) to TRBJ1-1, with TRBD1 as a possible D gene (5 bases). This CDR3 region has 15 residues. The V gene's germline CDR1 is LGHDT and CDR2 YNNKEL (reference sequence). V gave up 4 bases and J gave up 3 bases, with 15 bases separating them. The CDR3 reads CASSLTVSGDTEAFF. CDR3 in DNA: TGTGCCAGCAGCCTGACGGTTTCGGGGGACACTGAAGCTTTCTTT.

V and J are TRBV5-1 and TRBJ2-1; 9 bases line up with TRBD1. V gave up 4 bases and J gave up 3 bases; unmatched junction bases: 5. This CDR3 region has 15 residues. CDR1 and CDR2 from the germline V gene are SGHRS and YFSETQ. The CDR3 sequence is CASSTGTGSYNEQFF. DNA of the CDR3: TGCGCCAGCAGCACCGGGACAGGGAGCTACAATGAGCAGTTCTTC.

The chain has TRBV6-5 and TRBJ2-3; 7 nucleotides match TRBD2. Per germline, CDR1 MNHEY and CDR2 SVGAGI. V lost 4 bases, J lost 1 base, and 8 bases stayed unmatched. The CDR3 contains 16 residues. Here the CDR3 reads CASSSLAGVRTDTQYF. The DNA for the CDR3 is TGTGCCAGCAGTTCCCTTGCGGGGGTGCGCACAGATACGCAGTATTTT.

CDR3 residues: CASSFGPTRFF. DNA for the CDR3: TGCGCCAGCAGCTTCGGACCAACCCGGTTCTTC. The V gene is TRBV5-1, the J gene TRBJ2-1; no clear D. The CDR3 spans 11 residues. Germline assignment: CDR1 SGHRS and CDR2 YFSETQ. Trimming removed 2 bases at V and 15 bases at J, with 12 bases between.

This clone was counted once. Different DNA sequences within this sample yield the same CDR3. The rearrangement joins TRBV18 to TRBJ1-5; no reliable D call. Between the trimmed V and J ends, which lost 3 bases and 0 bases, there was a span of 9 bases. Germline CDR1 is KGHSH and CDR2 is LQKENI. This CDR3 region has 15 residues. CDR3 region: CASSPGPRSNQPQHF. CDR3 DNA sequence: TGTGCCAGCTCACCCGGACCTCGTAGCAATCAGCCCCAGCATTTT. Variable domain in full (rest from reference TRBV18 and TRBJ1-5): NAGVMQNPRHLVRRRGQEARLRCSPMKGHSHVYWYRQLPEEGLKFMVYLQKENIIDESGMPKERFSAEFPKEGPSILRIQQVVRGDSAAYFCASSPGPRSNQPQHFGDGTRLSIL.

The chain is built from TRBV5-1 and TRBJ1-4; 8 bases line up with TRBD1. The CDR3 is 14 amino acids. J lost 7 bases, V lost 2 bases, and 4 bases had no gene match. Germline V CDR1 and CDR2: SGHRS, YFSETQ. The CDR3 is CASSFGQGREKLFF. The CDR3 DNA follows: TGCGCCAGCAGCTTTGGACAGGGACGTGAAAAACTGTTTTTT.

This clone occurred many times. This chain links TRBV6-6 with TRBJ2-3, with D hard to call. The CDR3 has 16 amino acids. Germline CDR1 MNHNY, CDR2 SVGAGI (reference sequence). V was shortened by 7 bases and J by 0 bases, with 17 bases between the two germline ends. The CDR3 region is CASTLDGVLSTDTQYF. The CDR3 DNA reads TGTGCCAGCACCCTTGATGGGGTCCTAAGCACAGATACGCAGTATTTT.

This clone was counted only a few times. The V and J genes are TRBV4-2 and TRBJ2-3, with unresolved D. Germline V lookup: CDR1 LGHNA, CDR2 YNFKEQ. This CDR3 spans 16 amino acids. V dropped 4 bases and J dropped 1 base, with 15 bases sitting between them. CDR3 loop: CASSPDHLWGTDTQYF. In DNA form, the CDR3 reads TGTGCCAGCAGCCCGGACCACCTATGGGGCACAGATACGCAGTATTTT.

The chain combines TRBV27 with TRBJ2-7; D is perhaps TRBD1 or TRBD2 (5 bases each). The ends were cut back, 0 bases at V and 9 bases at J, with 15 bases in the middle. This CDR3 comprises 14 residues. CDR1 MNHEY and CDR2 SMNVEV come from the germline V gene (reference sequence). CDR3 residues: CASSLSPGALWQYF. DNA for the CDR3: TGTGCCAGCAGTTTATCGCCCGGGGCGCTGTGGCAGTACTTC.

CDR3 bases: TGTGCCAGTAGTCCTCGGGGGGGGATCTACGAGCAGTACTTC. This encodes CASSPRGGIYEQYF. The chain recombines TRBV19 with TRBJ2-7, with TRBD2 matching over 8 bases. Germline V gene sequence: CDR1 LNHDA, CDR2 SQIVND (reference sequence). This CDR3 contains 14 residues. V shed 5 bases, J shed 3 bases, and the junction held 6 bases outside the gene matches.

The chain uses TRBV3-1 (or the pseudogene TRBV3-2) and TRBJ2-1, with D possibly being TRBD1 or TRBD2 (7 bases each). V gave up 0 bases and J gave up 4 bases, with 13 bases separating them. This CDR3 has 16 amino acids. Germline CDR1 is LGHDT and CDR2 is YNNKEL (reference sequence). The CDR3: CASSQEQGTTYNEQFF. In DNA form, the CDR3 reads TGTGCCAGCAGCCAAGAACAGGGGACTACTTACAATGAGCAGTTCTTC.

This clone showed up just once. The rearrangement links TRBV13 to TRBJ2-2; TRBD2 matches 10 bases. With V trimmed by 4 bases and J by 9 bases, 8 bases remained unmatched. Germline lookup yields CDR1 PRHDT and CDR2 FYEKMQ (reference sequence). This CDR3 comprises 15 residues. CDR3 DNA: TGTGCCAGCAGCTCTCAAGCGGGGGGGCCCTGGGAGCTGTTTTTT. Its translation is CASSSQAGGPWELFF.

V gene TRBV2 combines with J gene TRBJ2-7; 9 bases fit TRBD2. Germline lookup yields CDR1 SNHLY and CDR2 FYNNEI. J lost 2 bases, V lost 7 bases, and 12 bases had no gene match. CDR3 size: 16 residues. DNA of the CDR3: TGTGCCAGCACCCCAAGTTGGTCTAGCGGGACCTACGAGCAGTACTTC. Translated: CASTPSWSSGTYEQYF.

Points on this clone: This same CDR3 is encoded by further DNA sequences in the sample. The V and J genes are TRBV24-1 and TRBJ2-1; TRBD1 matches at 9 bases. Losses at the gene ends were 5 bases for V and 4 bases for J; bases not matched to a gene: 8. CDR1 and CDR2 from the germline V gene are KGHDR and SFDVKD. This CDR3 is 16 amino acids long. The CDR3 here is CATSATGTGRYNEQFF. The CDR3 nucleotides read TGTGCCACCAGTGCCACCGGGACAGGGCGTTACAATGAGCAGTTCTTC.

As for this clone: The sample has other DNA sequences that encode this CDR3 too. The chain links TRBV2 to TRBJ2-7, with D possibly matching TRBD2 (5 bases). The germline gives CDR1 SNHLY, CDR2 FYNNEI. The CDR3 spans 12 residues. V shed 6 bases and J shed 3 bases, with 9 bases lying between them. CDR3 protein: CASSDRDYEQYF. The CDR3 DNA reads TGTGCCAGCAGCGACCGGGACTACGAGCAGTACTTC.

This clone was counted once. The identical CDR3 is also encoded by other nucleotide sequences in the sample. DNA for the CDR3: TGTGCCAGTAGCCCGGACAGAGATCAGCCCCAGCATTTT. It is translated as CASSPDRDQPQHF. The chain joins TRBV19 to TRBJ1-5; D perhaps matches TRBD1 (6 bases). Germline V lookup: CDR1 LNHDA, CDR2 SQIVND (reference sequence). V lost 6 bases to trimming and J lost 5 bases, with 11 bases between them. This CDR3 comprises 13 residues.

The rearrangement links TRBV7-2 to TRBJ2-1; the match to TRBD2 covers 11 bases. Trimming cost V 4 bases and J 7 bases; bases outside gene matches: 9. Germline assignment: CDR1 SGHTA and CDR2 FQGNSA. CDR3 length equals 16 residues. The CDR3 spells CASSSIAGGEYNEQFF. The CDR3 DNA sequence: TGTGCCAGCAGCTCGATAGCGGGAGGGGAATATAATGAGCAGTTCTTC.

A note on this clone: The same CDR3 is also encoded by other DNA sequences in this sample. This chain connects TRBV18 to TRBJ2-7; tentatively, D is TRBD1 (5 bases). CDR3 size: 14 residues. Germline assignment: CDR1 KGHSH and CDR2 LQKENI. V was cut by 0 bases and J by 1 base, with 7 bases left in between. CDR3 sequence reads: CASSPPSGSYEQYF. CDR3 DNA sequence: TGTGCCAGCTCACCACCGTCAGGGTCCTACGAGCAGTACTTC. The full variable domain, rest sourced from reference TRBV18 and TRBJ2-7, is NAGVMQNPRHLVRRRGQEARLRCSPMKGHSHVYWYRQLPEEGLKFMVYLQKENIIDESGMPKERFSAEFPKEGPSILRIQQVVRGDSAAYFCASSPPSGSYEQYFGPGTRLTVT.

This chain's CDR3 is CASRPGRILLNTGELFF. CDR3 nucleotide sequence: TGTGCCAGCAGACCTGGCCGGATACTACTGAACACCGGGGAGCTGTTTTTT. V gene TRBV28 combines with J gene TRBJ2-2; D remains ambiguous. This CDR3 region has 17 residues. Germline lookup yields CDR1 MDHEN and CDR2 SYDVKM. Between the trimmed V and J ends, which lost 6 bases and 1 base, there was a span of 18 bases.

V gene TRBV5-1 combines with J gene TRBJ2-7, with 7 nucleotides matching TRBD1. J gave up 3 bases and V 0 bases, and 6 bases lay outside the gene matches. Germline V CDR1 and CDR2: SGHRS, YFSETQ. The CDR3 sequence is 15 residues long. CDR3 nucleotide sequence: TGCGCCAGCAGCTTGGGAGGGGGCGGAAACTACGAGCAGTACTTC. This gives the protein CASSLGGGGNYEQYF.

The J gene is TRBJ2-2, the V gene TRBV10-2, with 7 positions matching TRBD1. With V trimmed by 6 bases and J by 5 bases, 3 bases remained unmatched. The germline CDR1 and CDR2 sequences are WSHSY and SAAADI. This CDR3 is 13 amino acids long. CDR3 nucleotide sequence: TGCGCCAGCAGCATACAGGGGACCGGGGAGCTGTTTTTT. It codes for CASSIQGTGELFF.